These T cell receptor beta chains were read from a single sample in a study of blood T cell repertoires in COVID-19. This table comes from immunoSEQ multiplex PCR, and its TCRdb copy is limited to in-frame clones, with some not included. The sample shows about 11,000 clones, about three quarters of them seen only once. Sequencing was performed on peripheral blood. These receptors originate from a man in his sixties with COVID-19, enrolled during active disease. The CDR3 runs from the conserved cysteine through the conserved F or W. Fields, in order: J gene, V gene, CDR3 protein.

>TRBJ1-1|TRBV7-2
CASSFPPGAFF
>TRBJ1-2|TRBV10-3
CAISATGGSGYTF
>TRBJ1-4|TRBV2
CASKETPPTNEKLFF
>TRBJ1-1|TRBV13
CASSFGRQGISGSTEAFF
>TRBJ2-3|TRBV6-2/TRBV6-3
CASSYARLTDTQYF
>TRBJ2-1|TRBV5-5
CASSLWWGVTNEQFF
>TRBJ2-4|TRBV18
CASSPGQGPALAKNIQYF
>TRBJ1-5|TRBV4-1
CASSQAQGYQPQHF
>TRBJ1-6|TRBV7-6
CASSSGTGGGYSPLHF
>TRBJ1-6|TRBV24-1
CATSDQRAGNVYSPLHF
>TRBJ2-7|TRBV5-4
CASSSLAGGREQYF
>TRBJ2-5|TRBV7-2
CASSLGLVFGQRYQETQYF
>TRBJ1-2|TRBV7-9
CASSRRDRENYGYTF
>TRBJ1-4|TRBV6-6
CASSYSPGADEKLFF
>TRBJ1-6|TRBV5-1
CASSSDLLTGGISPLHF
>TRBJ1-2|TRBV4-3
CASSQVTGQTGANYGYTF
>TRBJ2-1|TRBV3-1/TRBV3-2
CASSPLGGASGGSGSYNEQFF
>TRBJ2-3|TRBV15
CATSPTFLDTQYF
>TRBJ2-2|TRBV7-7
CASSNRGNTGELFF
>TRBJ1-1|TRBV7-2
CASSATDRGRTEAFF
>TRBJ1-6|TRBV5-6
CASTTNRGQDSPLHF
>TRBJ2-2|TRBV7-8
CASSNTGGTGELFF
>TRBJ2-3|TRBV11-1
CASSLALDRETDTQYF
>TRBJ2-2|TRBV28
CASSQYMGGTGELFF
>TRBJ2-3|TRBV27
CASSLTGDSTDTQYF
>TRBJ2-7|TRBV2
CASSDRTSGGARTYEQYF
>TRBJ2-7|TRBV7-2
CASSFFGRQGLSEQYF
>TRBJ2-3|TRBV7-9
CASSLATGTSGTDTQYF
>TRBJ2-5|TRBV11-2
CASSLVGGATQETQYF
>TRBJ1-1|TRBV3-1/TRBV3-2
CASSHRSGEGTEAFF
>TRBJ1-1|TRBV28
CSTGFNTEAFF
>TRBJ1-1|TRBV5-1
CASALGTGIIMNTEAFF
>TRBJ2-6|TRBV11-2
CASRGPTGTLSGANVLTF
>TRBJ1-1|TRBV3-1/TRBV3-2
CASSQDALNTEAFF
>TRBJ1-5|TRBV5-1
CASSAGTGQQPQHF
>TRBJ2-3|TRBV18
CASSRQGASDTQYF
>TRBJ1-3|TRBV7-2
CASSLAPGSGNTIYF
>TRBJ2-2|TRBV6-2/TRBV6-3
CASSYSTRGWTGRNPGELFF
>TRBJ1-2|TRBV5-4
CASSGAGRRPYGYTF
>TRBJ1-6|TRBV27
CASRSPLRTYNSPLHF
>TRBJ2-7|TRBV5-5
CASSLLEGYNEQYF
>TRBJ2-7|TRBV2
CASSWTSYEQYF
>TRBJ2-7|TRBV2
CAISREGVSYEQYF
>TRBJ2-1|TRBV27
CASSWRSRSEQFF
>TRBJ1-6|TRBV19
CASSNPRTGGVNSPLHF
>TRBJ1-2|TRBV19
CASSEGVIGYTF
>TRBJ1-2|TRBV5-1
CASRSSTTGGGYTF
>TRBJ2-2|TRBV5-4
CASSKGGLADTGELFF
>TRBJ2-3|TRBV2
CASRTGLAGAADTQYF
>TRBJ2-4|TRBV28
CASHDPGQGENIQYF
>TRBJ2-5|TRBV3-1/TRBV3-2
CASSRGLAAAQETQYF
>TRBJ2-1|TRBV19
CASSPGLEQFF
>TRBJ1-2|TRBV29-1
CSATGQGPYGYTF
>TRBJ1-3|TRBV7-9
CASSLDGSGNTIYF
>TRBJ1-1|TRBV5-5
CASSFLEKPPEVTEAFF
>TRBJ2-2|TRBV24-1
CATSDFWTVGTGELFF